The sample holds a few counts of the clone carrying this T cell receptor (beta chain). Its specificity is not known. This sample is part of a study of somatic mutations in cytotoxic T cells in rheumatoid arthritis. On the study more broadly: Sorting by flow gave nearly 100% purity for some V beta antibody-stained T-cell populations, including V beta1+ cells sequenced for TCRB. Study-level results: Of more than 60 patients, 8 or 9 had a largest CD8+ clone that exceeded 20% of CD8+ cells. Nobody adjusted the slight TRBV07 underrepresentation in rheumatoid arthritis patients for multiple comparisons. Age-matched healthy controls and rheumatoid arthritis patients had CD8+ T-cell clonality that did not differ significantly.

The data were produced by immunoSEQ multiplex PCR, yet TCRdb's version contains in-frame clones alone and is incomplete. Among some 11,000 clones, 82% were seen once, and the ten largest hold about 8.1%. The CDR3 runs 15 residues. The germline CDR1 and CDR2 sequences are SEHNR and FQNEAQ (reference sequence). V was trimmed by 4 bases and J by 0 bases, leaving 9 bases between them. The clonotype was recovered from a woman aged 55 to 70 with rheumatoid arthritis. Sequencing was done on a sample of CD8+ T cells sorted from blood. The V gene is TRBV7-9, the J gene TRBJ1-4; no clear D. Here the CDR3 DNA reads TGTGCCAGCAGCTCGCCAAGCACAACTAATGAAAAACTGTTTTTT. Its protein product is CASSSPSTTNEKLFF.